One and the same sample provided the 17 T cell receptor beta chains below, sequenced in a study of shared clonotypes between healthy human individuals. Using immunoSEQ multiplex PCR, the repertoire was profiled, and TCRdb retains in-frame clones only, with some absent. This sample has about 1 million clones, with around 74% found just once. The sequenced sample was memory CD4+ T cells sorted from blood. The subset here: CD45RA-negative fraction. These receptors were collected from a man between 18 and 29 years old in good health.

The CDR3 sequence: CASGLVLSRSLDEQFF. CDR3 bases: TGTGCTAGTGGTTTGGTACTTAGTCGGAGCCTCGATGAGCAGTTCTTC. The chain joins TRBV12-5 to TRBJ2-1; no definite D call. Germline V gives CDR1 LGHNT, CDR2 FRNRAP. The CDR3 contains 16 residues. V lost 0 bases and J lost 8, with 17 bases in between.

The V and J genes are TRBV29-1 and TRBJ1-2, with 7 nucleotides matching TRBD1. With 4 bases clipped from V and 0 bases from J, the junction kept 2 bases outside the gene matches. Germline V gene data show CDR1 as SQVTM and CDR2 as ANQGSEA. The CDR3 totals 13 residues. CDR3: CSVGQGPNYGYTF. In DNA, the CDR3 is TGCAGCGTTGGACAGGGACCTAACTATGGCTACACCTTC. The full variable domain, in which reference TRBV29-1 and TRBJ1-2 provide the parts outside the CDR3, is SAVISQKPSRDICQRGTSLTIQCQVDSQVTMMFWYRQQPGQSLTLIATANQGSEATYESGFVIDKFPISRPNLTFSTLTVSNMSPEDSSIYLCSVGQGPNYGYTFGSGTRLTVV.

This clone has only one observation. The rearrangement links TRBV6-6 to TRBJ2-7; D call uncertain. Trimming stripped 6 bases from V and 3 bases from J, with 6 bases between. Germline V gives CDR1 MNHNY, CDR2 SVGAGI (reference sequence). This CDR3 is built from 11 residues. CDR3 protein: CASSTLYEQYF. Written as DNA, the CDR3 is TGTGCCAGCAGCACCCTCTACGAGCAGTACTTC.

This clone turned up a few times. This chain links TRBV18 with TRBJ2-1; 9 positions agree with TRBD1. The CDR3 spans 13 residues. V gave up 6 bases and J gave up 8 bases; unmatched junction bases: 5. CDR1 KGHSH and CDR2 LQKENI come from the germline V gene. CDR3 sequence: CASSQTGGHEQFF. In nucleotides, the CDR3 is TGTGCCAGCTCTCAAACAGGGGGCCATGAGCAGTTCTTC.

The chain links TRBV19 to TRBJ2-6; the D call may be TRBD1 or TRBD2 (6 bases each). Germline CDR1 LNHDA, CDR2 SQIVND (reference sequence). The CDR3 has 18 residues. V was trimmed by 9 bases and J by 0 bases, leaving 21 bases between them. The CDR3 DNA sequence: TGTGCCAGCCACGTTATGGGGGGCGGATACTCTGGGGCCAACGTCCTGACTTTC. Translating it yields CASHVMGGGYSGANVLTF.

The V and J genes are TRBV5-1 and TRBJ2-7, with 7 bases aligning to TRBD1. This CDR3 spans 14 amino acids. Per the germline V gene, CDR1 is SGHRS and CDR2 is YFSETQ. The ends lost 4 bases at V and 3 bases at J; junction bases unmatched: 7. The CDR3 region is CASSERQGNYEQYF. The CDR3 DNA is TGCGCCAGCAGCGAGAGACAGGGAAACTACGAGCAGTACTTC. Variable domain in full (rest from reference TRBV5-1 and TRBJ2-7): KAGVTQTPRYLIKTRGQQVTLSCSPISGHRSVSWYQQTPGQGLQFLFEYFSETQRNKGNFPGRFSGRQFSNSRSEMNVSTLELGDSALYLCASSERQGNYEQYFGPGTRLTVT.

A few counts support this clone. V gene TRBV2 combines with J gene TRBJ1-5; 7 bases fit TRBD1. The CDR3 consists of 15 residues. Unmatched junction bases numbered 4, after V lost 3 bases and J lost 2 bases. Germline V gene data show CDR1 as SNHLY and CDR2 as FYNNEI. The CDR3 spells CASSDFTGGNQPQHF. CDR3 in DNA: TGTGCCAGCAGTGACTTCACAGGGGGCAATCAGCCCCAGCATTTT.

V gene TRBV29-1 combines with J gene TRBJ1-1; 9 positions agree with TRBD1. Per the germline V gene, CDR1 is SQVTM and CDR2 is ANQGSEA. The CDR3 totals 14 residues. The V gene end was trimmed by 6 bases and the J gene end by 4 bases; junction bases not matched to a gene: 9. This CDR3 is CSVEQGAKGTEAFF. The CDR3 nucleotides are TGCAGCGTCGAACAGGGGGCGAAGGGCACTGAAGCTTTCTTT.

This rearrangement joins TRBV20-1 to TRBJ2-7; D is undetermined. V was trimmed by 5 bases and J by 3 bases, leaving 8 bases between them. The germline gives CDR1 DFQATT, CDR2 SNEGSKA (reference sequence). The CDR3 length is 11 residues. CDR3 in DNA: TGCAGTGCTCTTTCCGACTACGAGCAGTACTTC. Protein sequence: CSALSDYEQYF.

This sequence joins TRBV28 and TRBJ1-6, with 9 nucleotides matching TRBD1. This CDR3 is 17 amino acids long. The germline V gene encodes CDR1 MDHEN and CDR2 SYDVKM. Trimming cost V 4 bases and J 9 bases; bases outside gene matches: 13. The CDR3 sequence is CASSSPQGTGMRSPLHF. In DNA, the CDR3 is TGTGCCAGCAGTTCCCCACAGGGGACAGGGATGCGTTCACCCCTCCACTTT. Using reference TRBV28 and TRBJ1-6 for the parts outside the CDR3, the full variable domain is DVKVTQSSRYLVKRTGEKVFLECVQDMDHENMFWYRQDPGLGLRLIYFSYDVKMKEKGDIPEGYSVSREKKERFSLILESASTNQTSMYLCASSSPQGTGMRSPLHFGNGTRLTVT.

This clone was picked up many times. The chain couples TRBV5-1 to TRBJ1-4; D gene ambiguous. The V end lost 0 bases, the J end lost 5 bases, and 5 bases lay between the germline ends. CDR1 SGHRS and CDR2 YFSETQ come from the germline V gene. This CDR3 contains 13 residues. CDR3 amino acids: CASSLVQNEKLFF. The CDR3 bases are TGCGCCAGCAGCTTGGTGCAGAATGAAAAACTGTTTTTT.

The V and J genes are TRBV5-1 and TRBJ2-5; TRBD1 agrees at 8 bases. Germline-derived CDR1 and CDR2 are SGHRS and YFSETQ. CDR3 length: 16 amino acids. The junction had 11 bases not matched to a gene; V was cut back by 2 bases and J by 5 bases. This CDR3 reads CASSLNGQGAMETQYF. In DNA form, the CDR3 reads TGCGCCAGCAGCTTAAATGGACAGGGCGCAATGGAGACCCAGTACTTC.

The CDR3: CATTPRTSSYEQYF. CDR3 DNA sequence: TGTGCCACCACCCCGCGGACAAGCTCCTACGAGCAGTACTTC. The V and J genes are TRBV6-5 and TRBJ2-7; TRBD1 is a possible D gene (5 bases). Germline V gene sequence: CDR1 MNHEY, CDR2 SVGAGI. V lost 10 bases to trimming and J lost 0 bases, with 16 bases between them. This CDR3 contains 14 residues.

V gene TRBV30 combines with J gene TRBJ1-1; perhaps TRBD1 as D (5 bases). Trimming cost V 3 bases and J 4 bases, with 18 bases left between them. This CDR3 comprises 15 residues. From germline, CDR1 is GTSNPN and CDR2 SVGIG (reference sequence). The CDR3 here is CAWRSMGTTSTEAFF. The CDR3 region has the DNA TGTGCCTGGAGGTCGATGGGGACCACGAGCACTGAAGCTTTCTTT.

The CDR3 DNA follows: TGCGCCAGCAGTAGGTTCGGGAGGGAGACCCAGTACTTC. It encodes CASSRFGRETQYF. The J gene is TRBJ2-5, the V gene TRBV5-1; 7 positions agree with TRBD2. Germline loops: CDR1 SGHRS, CDR2 YFSETQ. This CDR3 has 13 residues. Trimming cost V 5 bases and J 5 bases; bases outside gene matches: 6.

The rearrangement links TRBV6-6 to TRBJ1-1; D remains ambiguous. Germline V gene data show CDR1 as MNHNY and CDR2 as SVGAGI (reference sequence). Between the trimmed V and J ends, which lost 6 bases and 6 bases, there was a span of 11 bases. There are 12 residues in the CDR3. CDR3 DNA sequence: TGTGCCAGCAGCTTACAGAGGGCTGAAGCTTTCTTT. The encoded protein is CASSLQRAEAFF.

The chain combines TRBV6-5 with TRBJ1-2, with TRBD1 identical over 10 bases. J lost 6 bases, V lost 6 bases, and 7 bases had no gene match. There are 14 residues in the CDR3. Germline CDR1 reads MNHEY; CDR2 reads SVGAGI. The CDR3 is CASRGDRGRNGYTF. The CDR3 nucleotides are TGTGCCAGCAGGGGGGACAGGGGTAGAAATGGCTACACCTTC.